These T cell receptor beta chains were read from a single sample in a study of T cell responses to AZD1222 COVID-19 vaccine. Profiled with immunoSEQ multiplex PCR; TCRdb holds only in-frame clones, not every one. Of 140,000 to 150,000 clones listed, around 93% are singletons. This sample comprised peripheral blood, obtained on day 0 of AZD1222 vaccination. These receptors originate from an adult in good health. Each CDR3 is given with its conserved first and last residue. Some rows mark clone size as missing; the rest say once, few, many or name a class of expanded clone.

size,J,V,CDR3
.,TRBJ1-1,TRBV5-1,CASSLVGQGVLNTEAFF
.,TRBJ1-5,TRBV28,CASSPRTGLHGPQHF
.,TRBJ2-6,TRBV4-2,CASSQDSSSGANVLTF
once,TRBJ1-3,TRBV7-9,CASSTNFGGTGRKDSGNTIYF
.,TRBJ1-6,TRBV10-2,CASSEEYNSPLHF
.,TRBJ2-3,TRBV2,CASRDWDYTDTQYF
once,TRBJ1-1,TRBV9,CASSVLGDTEAFF
.,TRBJ2-7,TRBV7-6,CASSRTAEPYEQYF
.,TRBJ2-5,TRBV11-3,CASSLPGHGKTQYF
.,TRBJ1-2,TRBV7-9,CASSSLQGNYGYTF
.,TRBJ1-4,TRBV6-5,CASSYSWGANEKLFF
.,TRBJ2-1,TRBV12-3/TRBV12-4,CASRPILGNEQFF
.,TRBJ1-2,TRBV18,CASTADRGVGYTF
.,TRBJ2-2,TRBV9,CASSAGSGTTSALTGELFF
once,TRBJ2-3,TRBV4-1,CASSQGDPTDTQYF
.,TRBJ2-1,TRBV28,CASSLSNRARRDYNEQFF
.,TRBJ2-5,TRBV28,CASSTQGTSGGAWETQYF
.,TRBJ2-7,TRBV5-1,CASSWNRASYEQYF